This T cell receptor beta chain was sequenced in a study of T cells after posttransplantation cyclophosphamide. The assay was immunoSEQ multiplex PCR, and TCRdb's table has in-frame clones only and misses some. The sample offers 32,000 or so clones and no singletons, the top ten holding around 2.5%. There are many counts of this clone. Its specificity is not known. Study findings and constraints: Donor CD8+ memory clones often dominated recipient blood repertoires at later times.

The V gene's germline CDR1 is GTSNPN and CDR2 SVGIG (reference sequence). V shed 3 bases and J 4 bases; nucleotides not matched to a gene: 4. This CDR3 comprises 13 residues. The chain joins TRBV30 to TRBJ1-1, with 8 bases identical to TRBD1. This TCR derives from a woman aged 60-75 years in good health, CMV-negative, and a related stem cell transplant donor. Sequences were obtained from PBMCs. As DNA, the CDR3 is TGTGCCTGGAGGAGCGGACAGGGCACTGAAGCTTTCTTT. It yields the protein CAWRSGQGTEAFF.